Each of the 19 T cell receptor beta chains below was sequenced from the same sample in a study of cytotoxic CD8 clonotypes in ibrutinib-treated CLL. Clones were sequenced by immunoSEQ multiplex PCR, and TCRdb holds only the in-frame ones, with some missing. The table lists a few hundred thousand clones, 60% to 80% of them singletons. The sequences come from PBMCs, collected after 36 months of ibrutinib treatment. These receptors all come from a human donor with chronic lymphocytic leukemia.

This clone was seen more than once but under ten times. J is TRBJ2-2 and V is TRBV7-6; D not certain. Trimming took off 4 bases at V and 6 bases at J, with 18 bases between the two ends. The CDR3 loop spans 16 amino acids. Per germline, CDR1 SGHVS and CDR2 FNYEAQ. CDR3 sequence reads: CASSSAPWPESGELFF. CDR3 nucleotides: TGTGCCAGCAGCTCCGCCCCGTGGCCAGAATCCGGGGAGCTGTTTTTT. The full variable domain, in which reference TRBV7-6 and TRBJ2-2 provide the parts outside the CDR3, is GAGVSQSPRYKVTKRGQDVALRCDPISGHVSLYWYRQALGQGPEFLTYFNYEAQQDKSGLPNDRFSAERPEGSISTLTIQRTEQRDSAMYRCASSSAPWPESGELFFGEGSRLTVL.

V usage is TRBV5-1 and J usage is TRBJ2-1, with D maybe TRBD1 (5 bases). Per germline, CDR1 SGHRS and CDR2 YFSETQ. CDR3 length: 14 amino acids. Trimming stripped 7 bases from V and 1 base from J, with 12 bases between. The CDR3 spells CASQGGFSYNEQFF. For the CDR3, the DNA is TGCGCCAGCCAGGGCGGCTTTTCCTACAATGAGCAGTTCTTC.

The chain recombines TRBV5-1 with TRBJ2-7; 12 bases agree with TRBD2. Germline trimming cut 4 bases from V and 3 bases from J; bases unmatched to any gene: 5. CDR3 length equals 15 residues. The germline V gene encodes CDR1 SGHRS and CDR2 YFSETQ. The chain's CDR3 is CASSHGLAGSYEQYF. CDR3 in DNA: TGCGCCAGCAGCCACGGACTAGCGGGGAGCTACGAGCAGTACTTC.

This clone was found a few times. The chain carries TRBV5-4 and TRBJ1-1; D unclear. This CDR3 is 12 amino acids long. From germline, CDR1 is SGHNT and CDR2 YYREEE (reference sequence). Trimming pared 7 bases from V and 3 bases from J, leaving 10 bases between. CDR3 in amino acids: CASGPFHTEAFF. In DNA form, the CDR3 reads TGTGCCAGCGGCCCATTTCACACTGAAGCTTTCTTT.

The J gene is TRBJ2-3, the V gene TRBV27; D not certain. Trimming pared 5 bases from V and 2 bases from J, leaving 14 bases between. In germline, CDR1 is MNHEY, CDR2 SMNVEV (reference sequence). CDR3 length: 15 amino acids. The CDR3 region has the DNA TGTGCCAGCAGTCCAGATCTACTGTTCACAGATACGCAGTATTTT. This encodes CASSPDLLFTDTQYF.

The rearrangement joins TRBV29-1 to TRBJ1-4; 7 bases line up with TRBD1. The germline gives CDR1 SQVTM, CDR2 ANQGSEA. The CDR3 contains 13 residues. V shed 8 bases and J 7 bases; nucleotides not matched to a gene: 10. The DNA for the CDR3 is TGCAGCATAGAGACAGGGTCAACTGAAAAACTGTTTTTT. Its protein is CSIETGSTEKLFF.

The chain couples TRBV11-2 to TRBJ1-5; 9 bases are a match to TRBD1. Trimming cost V 2 bases and J 7 bases; bases outside gene matches: 9. This CDR3 is 16 amino acids long. Germline assignment: CDR1 SGHAT and CDR2 FQNNGV. The CDR3, as DNA: TGTGCCAGCAGCTTACGATCCGGGACAGGGCGCCAGCCCCAGCATTTT. It specifies CASSLRSGTGRQPQHF.

The chain links TRBV5-5 to TRBJ2-7; D possibly corresponds to TRBD1 (6 bases). From germline, CDR1 is SGHKS and CDR2 YYEKEE (reference sequence). The length of the CDR3 is 15 residues. V gave up 1 base and J gave up 0 bases, with 11 bases separating them. The CDR3, as DNA: TGTGCCAGCAGCTTGACTCAGGGGTTCTCCTACGAGCAGTACTTC. Its protein product is CASSLTQGFSYEQYF.

The gene calls are TRBV19 and TRBJ2-7; TRBD1 aligns across 9 bases. The CDR3 has 17 residues. V lost 2 bases, J lost 4 bases, and 12 bases stayed unmatched. The germline CDR1 and CDR2 sequences are LNHDA and SQIVND (reference sequence). CDR3 bases: TGTGCCAGTAGTATATTGGGGGACAGGGTTGGACTTTACGAGCAGTACTTC. It specifies CASSILGDRVGLYEQYF.

This clone came up a few times. The chain is built from TRBV6-5 and TRBJ2-7; possible D gene TRBD1, 6 bases. Germline V gene data show CDR1 as MNHEY and CDR2 as SVGAGI. The CDR3 runs to 14 residues. V lost 6 bases and J lost 4, with 16 bases in between. The CDR3 is CASRRGQWEYEQYF. The CDR3 DNA is TGTGCCAGCAGACGCGGACAGTGGGAATACGAGCAGTACTTC.

The rearrangement links TRBV10-1 to TRBJ2-7, with D maybe TRBD2 (7 bases). This CDR3 region has 18 residues. With 2 bases removed from V and 4 bases from J, the gap between germline ends came to 24 bases. Germline loops: CDR1 WNHNN, CDR2 SYGVQD (reference sequence). The CDR3 DNA sequence: TGCGCCAGCAGTGAGGTCCCGCAGGGCGCGGGGAGGGGGTACGAGCAGTACTTC. Its protein is CASSEVPQGAGRGYEQYF.

This chain links TRBV9 with TRBJ1-2; the match to TRBD1 covers 9 bases. This CDR3 contains 13 residues. The V gene end was trimmed by 3 bases and the J gene end by 7 bases; junction bases not matched to a gene: 4. CDR1 and CDR2 from the germline V gene are SGDLS and YYNGEE. The CDR3, as DNA: TGTGCCAGCAGCGACCGGGACAGGGTTGGCTACACCTTC. It translates to CASSDRDRVGYTF.

The rearrangement uses TRBV27 and TRBJ1-1, with 9 nucleotides matching TRBD1. This CDR3 comprises 13 residues. Germline CDR1 reads MNHEY; CDR2 reads SMNVEV (reference sequence). V shed 11 bases, J shed 4 bases, and the junction held 8 bases outside the gene matches. The CDR3 spells CAVRQGVGTEAFF. In DNA form, the CDR3 reads TGTGCCGTCCGACAGGGGGTGGGCACTGAAGCTTTCTTT.

This clone has a single count. In nucleotides, the CDR3 is TGTGCCAGCAACATTAGGGCAGGGCTAGCCAAAAACATTCAGTACTTC. Residues: CASNIRAGLAKNIQYF. The chain employs TRBV5-6 and TRBJ2-4, with D possibly TRBD1 on 5 matching bases. Germline V lookup: CDR1 SGHDT, CDR2 YYEEEE. This CDR3 region has 16 residues. V shed 6 bases and J shed 0 bases, with 16 bases lying between them.

The CDR3 DNA is TGTGCCAGCAGCTTACGGGACAGCAGCTATGGCTACACCTTC. Its protein product is CASSLRDSSYGYTF. The V and J genes are TRBV7-9 and TRBJ1-2, with 7 bases identical to TRBD1. V dropped 2 bases and J dropped 4; count of bases not matched to a gene: 4. In germline, CDR1 is SEHNR, CDR2 FQNEAQ (reference sequence). The CDR3 covers 14 residues.

The genes are TRBV9 and TRBJ1-1, with D perhaps TRBD1 (6 bases). The CDR3 has 16 residues. V gave up 0 bases and J gave up 4 bases, with 16 bases separating them. Germline V gene lookup returns CDR1 SGDLS and CDR2 YYNGEE. The CDR3 reads CASSVGAGAVFTEAFF. CDR3 coding DNA: TGTGCCAGCAGCGTAGGAGCAGGGGCCGTTTTCACTGAAGCTTTCTTT.

The J gene is TRBJ2-1, the V gene TRBV28; the D gene could be TRBD1 or TRBD2 (5 bases each). CDR1 is MDHEN and CDR2 is SYDVKM in the germline V gene. Between the trimmed V and J ends, which lost 3 bases and 5 bases, there was a span of 14 bases. The CDR3 loop spans 15 amino acids. Here the CDR3 reads CASSFDGGANNEQFF. Here the CDR3 DNA reads TGTGCCAGCAGTTTTGATGGGGGAGCCAACAATGAGCAGTTCTTC.

The rearrangement joins TRBV5-1 to TRBJ2-3; D ambiguous. CDR3 length: 12 residues. Between the trimmed V and J ends, which lost 4 bases and 6 bases, there was a span of 9 bases. CDR1 and CDR2 from the germline V gene are SGHRS and YFSETQ. CDR3 loop: CASSLGMDTQYF. The DNA of the CDR3 is TGCGCCAGCAGCCTAGGCATGGATACGCAGTATTTT.

The CDR3 loop is CASSIGGLVTGGDEQYF. Here the CDR3 DNA reads TGTGCCAGTAGTATTGGGGGGCTTGTCACAGGGGGCGACGAGCAGTACTTC. V is TRBV19 and J is TRBJ2-7; TRBD1 matches at 9 bases. The germline V gene encodes CDR1 LNHDA and CDR2 SQIVND (reference sequence). CDR3 size: 17 residues. V gave up 3 bases and J gave up 5 bases; unmatched junction bases: 14.